These 29 T cell receptor beta chains were sequenced from one sample in a study of T-cell reconstitution after alpha-beta-depleted transplantation in children (dated by TCRdb to about 2016). The library was made by PCR. The instrument was an Illumina HiSeq 2500. Molecular barcoding was employed in the preparation of TCR libraries, with unique molecular identifiers being used to normalize TCRbeta repertoire quantification. The public reads were reprocessed in TCRdb via fastp at Q25 and MiXCR, keeping in-frame beta chains. CDR3 protein duplicates are merged, each entry listing the most common genes and DNA. This sample lists 70,000 to 95,000 distinct CDR3 sequences; less than 20% were detected once. The ten largest make up roughly a fifth of the sample. The sample's treatment or condition label, decoded: allogeneic hematopoietic cell transplantation with graft depleted of TCRalphabeta T cells and CD19 B cells.

Specimen: PBMCs, mostly from graft donor cells, collected 180 days after TCRalphabeta/CD19-depleted stem cell transplant. These receptors all come from a male patient under 10 years old who had a stem cell transplant for acute lymphoblastic leukemia, so the T cells may come from the graft donor.

This chain uses TRBV5-1 with TRBJ1-1, with TRBD1 identical over 7 bases. Per the germline V gene, CDR1 is SGHRS and CDR2 is YFSETQ. The CDR3 is made up of 13 amino acids. The ends lost 4 bases at V and 8 bases at J; junction bases unmatched: 8. The CDR3 DNA sequence: TGCGCCAGCAGCGCTAACGCCAGGGGGGAAGCTTTCTTT. It specifies CASSANARGEAFF.

The chain couples TRBV5-1 to TRBJ1-4, with D hard to call. Deletions cut 4 bases from V and 0 bases from J, with 7 bases between. This CDR3 is built from 14 residues. Germline V gene sequence: CDR1 SGHRS, CDR2 YFSETQ. CDR3 sequence reads: CASSPRTTNEKLFF. In DNA, the CDR3 is TGCGCCAGCAGCCCCCGAACAACTAATGAAAAACTGTTTTTT.

This clonotype was observed at least ten times. The chain has TRBV5-1 and TRBJ2-1, with TRBD2 matching over 9 bases. From germline, CDR1 is SGHRS and CDR2 YFSETQ. The V and J ends lost 5 bases and 9 bases, in that order; junction bases with no gene match: 6. The CDR3 extends over 13 amino acids. CDR3 nucleotide sequence: TGCGCCAGCAGTCGGCGGGGGGGCGCTGAGCAGTTCTTC. This encodes CASSRRGGAEQFF.

This clonotype was detected ten times or more. The chain uses TRBV5-1 and TRBJ1-6, with D perhaps matching TRBD1 (6 bases). V lost 4 bases to trimming and J lost 10 bases, with 18 bases between them. Germline CDR1 SGHRS, CDR2 YFSETQ. This CDR3 region has 15 residues. In nucleotides, the CDR3 is TGCGCCAGCAGCCCCAGGACAGCTAGGGGATCACCCCTCCACTTT. This encodes CASSPRTARGSPLHF.

This clonotype was picked up many times. The rearrangement uses TRBV20-1 and TRBJ1-5; D is unresolved. CDR1 and CDR2 from the germline V gene are DFQATT and SNEGSKA (reference sequence). This CDR3 comprises 13 residues. The V end was cut by 1 base, the J end by 5 bases, with 9 bases between. The CDR3 DNA is TGCAGTGCTAGAGTTGATCTGTATCAGCCCCAGCATTTT. As protein: CSARVDLYQPQHF.

The table lists this clonotype with a few counts. The chain has TRBV5-1 and TRBJ2-7, with D possibly being TRBD1 (6 bases). The CDR3 has 15 residues. The V and J ends lost 4 bases and 0 bases respectively, with 14 bases between them. The V gene's germline CDR1 is SGHRS and CDR2 YFSETQ. The CDR3: CASSPGTRSSYEQYF. The DNA for the CDR3 is TGCGCCAGCAGCCCCGGGACAAGGAGCTCCTACGAGCAGTACTTC.

The chain combines TRBV5-1 with TRBJ2-1; tentatively, D is TRBD2 (5 bases). Germline-derived CDR1 and CDR2 are SGHRS and YFSETQ. The CDR3 spans 12 residues. V was clipped by 0 bases and J by 8 bases, with 6 bases between them. CDR3 DNA sequence: TGCGCCAGCAGCTTGGAGCGGCATGAGCAGTTCTTC. Its protein is CASSLERHEQFF.

The table lists this clonotype with a few counts. The chain links TRBV7-2 to TRBJ2-5; D is undetermined. CDR1 is SGHTA and CDR2 is FQGNSA in the germline V gene. The CDR3 has 13 residues. The V gene lost 1 base and the J gene lost 5 bases, with 8 bases spanning the gap. Written as DNA, the CDR3 is TGTGCCAGCAGCTTAGGAATCAGGGAGACCCAGTACTTC. This encodes CASSLGIRETQYF.

V gene TRBV5-5 combines with J gene TRBJ2-7, with 7 bases that match TRBD1. This CDR3 contains 14 residues. From germline, CDR1 is SGHKS and CDR2 YYEKEE (reference sequence). With 0 bases clipped from V and 5 bases from J, the junction kept 5 bases outside the gene matches. CDR3 sequence: CASSLETGIHEQYF. DNA for the CDR3: TGTGCCAGCAGCTTGGAGACAGGGATCCACGAGCAGTACTTC.

The chain joins TRBV20-1 to TRBJ2-5, with 12 bases matching TRBD2. Germline CDR1 reads DFQATT; CDR2 reads SNEGSKA (reference sequence). The CDR3 is made up of 17 amino acids. The ends lost 0 bases at V and 5 bases at J; junction bases unmatched: 10. This chain's CDR3 is CSARDRTSGDKWETQYF. CDR3 DNA sequence: TGCAGTGCTAGAGACCGGACTAGCGGGGATAAATGGGAGACCCAGTACTTC.

V gene TRBV20-1 combines with J gene TRBJ1-4, with D hard to call. Germline CDR1 and CDR2: DFQATT and SNEGSKA (reference sequence). CDR3 length equals 13 residues. V lost 4 bases and J lost 7, with 13 bases in between. The CDR3 spells CSATVPRAEKLFF. The CDR3 DNA follows: TGCAGTGCTACTGTCCCGAGGGCTGAAAAACTGTTTTTT.

This chain uses TRBV18 with TRBJ1-2, with TRBD1 matching 8 bases. The trim removed 4 bases at V and 2 bases at J, leaving 3 bases unmatched. This CDR3 region has 14 residues. Germline V gives CDR1 KGHSH, CDR2 LQKENI. The DNA of the CDR3 is TGTGCCAGCTCACTACAGGGGGAGAACTATGGCTACACCTTC. It translates to CASSLQGENYGYTF.

V usage is TRBV7-6 and J usage is TRBJ2-7, with TRBD1 matching 7 bases. Losses at the gene ends were 2 bases for V and 3 bases for J; bases not matched to a gene: 7. Germline V gene lookup returns CDR1 SGHVS and CDR2 FNYEAQ. The CDR3 has 15 residues. CDR3 nucleotides: TGTGCCAGCAGCTTACTTAAGGGGGCTAGCTACGAGCAGTACTTC. It translates to CASSLLKGASYEQYF.

The V call is TRBV7-9, the J call TRBJ2-5, with 9 bases identical to TRBD1. The CDR3 covers 16 residues. V was pared by 3 bases and J by 1 base, with 6 bases of the junction left unmatched. Germline CDR1 SEHNR, CDR2 FQNEAQ (reference sequence). CDR3 amino acids: CASSFSGTGTQETQYF. The CDR3 DNA follows: TGTGCCAGCAGCTTTTCCGGGACAGGGACCCAAGAGACCCAGTACTTC.

This clonotype was seen more than once but under ten times. The V call is TRBV7-2, the J call TRBJ2-1, with a possible D match to TRBD2 (6 bases). Germline loops: CDR1 SGHTA, CDR2 FQGNSA. There are 15 residues in the CDR3. V lost 5 bases and J 1 base, leaving 12 bases between the germline ends. CDR3: CASSRRDFSYNEQFF. The CDR3 DNA is TGTGCCAGCAGCCGCAGGGACTTTTCCTACAATGAGCAGTTCTTC. Looking up the rest from reference TRBV7-2 and TRBJ2-1 gives the full variable domain: GAGVSQSPSNKVTEKGKDVELRCDPISGHTALYWYRQSLGQGLEFLIYFQGNSAPDKSGLPSDRFSAERTGGSVSTLTIQRTQQEDSAVYLCASSRRDFSYNEQFFGPGTRLTVL.

This clonotype was found many times. The chain combines TRBV2 with TRBJ2-1; the D gene is possibly TRBD1 (6 bases). V gave up 5 bases and J gave up 7 bases, with 21 bases separating them. This CDR3 is built from 16 residues. Germline V gene data show CDR1 as SNHLY and CDR2 as FYNNEI. In DNA form, the CDR3 reads TGTGCCAGCAGTTCGTTAGCACAGGGTACGAGTAATGAGCAGTTCTTC. Protein sequence: CASSSLAQGTSNEQFF.

This clonotype came up many times. The V gene is TRBV7-9, the J gene TRBJ1-2; D is unclear. The germline V gene encodes CDR1 SEHNR and CDR2 FQNEAQ (reference sequence). The CDR3 runs 14 residues. Trimming left V 5 bases short and J 5 bases short, with 15 bases between. In nucleotides, the CDR3 is TGTGCCAGCAGCCCGTTACCCCGGGAGTATGGCTACACCTTC. Residues: CASSPLPREYGYTF.

This clonotype was picked up a small number of times. The chain is built from TRBV10-3 and TRBJ1-2; D not resolved. Germline V gives CDR1 ENHRY, CDR2 SYGVKD. Trimming stripped 0 bases from V and 8 bases from J, with 13 bases between. The CDR3 is 14 residues long. The CDR3 nucleotides are TGTGCCATCAGTGAGTCGCAGGACCTCGGGGGCTACACCTTC. It is translated as CAISESQDLGGYTF.

The J gene is TRBJ2-7, the V gene TRBV7-2; possible D gene TRBD2, 6 bases. Looked up from germline, CDR1 is SGHTA and CDR2 is FQGNSA. The CDR3 consists of 14 residues. Trimming stripped 6 bases from V and 2 bases from J, with 14 bases between. The CDR3 nucleotides read TGTGCCAGCAGTCCCTGGGGACTTCCCTACGAGCAGTACTTC. Its protein product is CASSPWGLPYEQYF.

The J gene is TRBJ1-5, the V gene TRBV7-9; D gene unclear. Trimming took off 2 bases at V and 4 bases at J, with 3 bases between the two ends. This CDR3 is 12 amino acids long. Germline lookup yields CDR1 SEHNR and CDR2 FQNEAQ (reference sequence). This chain's CDR3 is CASSLYNQPQHF. In nucleotides, the CDR3 is TGTGCCAGCAGCTTATATAATCAGCCCCAGCATTTT.

The DNA for the CDR3 is TGTGCCAGCGGGACTCGGACAGGGAGTACCGGGGAGCTGTTTTTT. Its translation is CASGTRTGSTGELFF. The chain carries TRBV16 and TRBJ2-2, with TRBD1 matching over 8 bases. This CDR3 spans 15 amino acids. CDR1 and CDR2 from the germline V gene are KGHSY and FQNENV. Losses at the gene ends were 8 bases for V and 5 bases for J; bases not matched to a gene: 10.

This chain connects TRBV20-1 to TRBJ1-5; D is perhaps TRBD1 (6 bases). The V gene's germline CDR1 is DFQATT and CDR2 SNEGSKA (reference sequence). This CDR3 has 15 residues. Trimming removed 2 bases at V and 3 bases at J, with 14 bases between. The CDR3 region has the DNA TGCAGTGCTAGACCCCCGTGGGGGGCCAATCAGCCCCAGCATTTT. It is translated as CSARPPWGANQPQHF.

The chain employs TRBV20-1 and TRBJ2-2, with TRBD1 matching 7 bases. CDR1 and CDR2 (germline): DFQATT, SNEGSKA (reference sequence). Trimming at V came to 0 bases and at J to 5 bases, leaving 9 bases not matched to a gene. The CDR3 is made up of 16 amino acids. The CDR3 loop reads CSAREWQGVLTGELFF. The CDR3 coding sequence is TGCAGTGCTAGAGAGTGGCAGGGGGTCTTAACCGGGGAGCTGTTTTTT.

This clonotype was seen at least ten times. The rearrangement links TRBV27 to TRBJ2-3; D possibly corresponds to TRBD2 (5 bases). The CDR3 covers 17 residues. CDR1 is MNHEY and CDR2 is SMNVEV in the germline V gene (reference sequence). V was shortened by 6 bases and J by 4 bases, with 23 bases between the two germline ends. The CDR3 region is CASSPRVGLVGADTQYF. The CDR3 bases are TGTGCCAGCAGCCCAAGAGTAGGACTGGTCGGCGCAGATACGCAGTATTTT.

The genes are TRBV4-1 and TRBJ1-5; D unresolved. The CDR3 contains 13 residues. Germline CDR1 and CDR2: MGHRA and YSYEKL. V was clipped by 3 bases and J by 4 bases, with 7 bases between them. DNA of the CDR3: TGCGCCAGCAGCCACGGAGGGAATCAGCCCCAGCATTTT. As protein: CASSHGGNQPQHF.

The chain carries TRBV29-1 and TRBJ2-2; TRBD2 matches at 8 bases. V shed 6 bases and J 3 bases; nucleotides not matched to a gene: 6. CDR3 size: 14 residues. CDR1 is SQVTM, CDR2 ANQGSEA, per germline. The CDR3 DNA follows: TGCAGCGTAGGTAGCGGGGCGTACACCGGGGAGCTGTTTTTT. It is translated as CSVGSGAYTGELFF.

This clonotype has only a few counts. The chain couples TRBV20-1 to TRBJ2-4, with a tentative D call TRBD2 (6 bases). This CDR3 is 15 amino acids long. The V end was cut by 0 bases, the J end by 3 bases, with 12 bases between. Germline CDR1 DFQATT, CDR2 SNEGSKA (reference sequence). CDR3 DNA sequence: TGCAGTGCTAGAGATCCCGGGGACTTCAAAAACATTCAGTACTTC. This codes for CSARDPGDFKNIQYF.

The chain carries TRBV6-1 and TRBJ2-7, with 9 bases lining up with TRBD1. This CDR3 region has 14 residues. The J segment lost 6 bases and the V segment lost 6 bases, leaving 9 bases of the junction unmatched. Germline-derived CDR1 and CDR2 are MNHNS and SASEGT. In nucleotides, the CDR3 is TGTGCCAGCAGGATACAGGGGGCAGTCTCCGAGCAGTACTTC. This sequence encodes CASRIQGAVSEQYF.

This chain uses TRBV5-1 with TRBJ2-5, with TRBD2 identical over 8 bases. J lost 2 bases, V lost 3 bases, and 12 bases had no gene match. Germline V gene data show CDR1 as SGHRS and CDR2 as YFSETQ. This CDR3 region has 17 residues. CDR3 amino acids: CASSSGPGLGVQETQYF. The CDR3, as DNA: TGCGCCAGCAGCTCCGGACCGGGACTAGGGGTTCAAGAGACCCAGTACTTC. Looking up the rest from reference TRBV5-1 and TRBJ2-5 gives the full variable domain: KAGVTQTPRYLIKTRGQQVTLSCSPISGHRSVSWYQQTPGQGLQFLFEYFSETQRNKGNFPGRFSGRQFSNSRSEMNVSTLELGDSALYLCASSSGPGLGVQETQYFGPGTRLLVL.